This T cell receptor beta chain was documented in a study of blood T cell repertoires in COVID-19. The CDR3 is 16 amino acids. Germline V gene sequence: CDR1 SEHNR, CDR2 FQNEAQ (reference sequence). The ends lost 3 bases at V and 4 bases at J; junction bases unmatched: 6. This clone was counted once. The assay was immunoSEQ multiplex PCR, and TCRdb's table has in-frame clones only and misses some. The repertoire holds roughly 160,000 clones, 81% seen once, with approximately 5.6% in the top ten. The specimen was PBMCs or T cells enriched from blood (not recorded which). The chain links TRBV7-9 to TRBJ2-1, with 10 bases matching TRBD2. The receptor was derived from a woman in her 40s with acute COVID-19. CDR3: CASSLLAGGRYNEQFF. The CDR3 nucleotides are TGTGCCAGCAGCTTGTTAGCGGGAGGCCGTTACAATGAGCAGTTCTTC.